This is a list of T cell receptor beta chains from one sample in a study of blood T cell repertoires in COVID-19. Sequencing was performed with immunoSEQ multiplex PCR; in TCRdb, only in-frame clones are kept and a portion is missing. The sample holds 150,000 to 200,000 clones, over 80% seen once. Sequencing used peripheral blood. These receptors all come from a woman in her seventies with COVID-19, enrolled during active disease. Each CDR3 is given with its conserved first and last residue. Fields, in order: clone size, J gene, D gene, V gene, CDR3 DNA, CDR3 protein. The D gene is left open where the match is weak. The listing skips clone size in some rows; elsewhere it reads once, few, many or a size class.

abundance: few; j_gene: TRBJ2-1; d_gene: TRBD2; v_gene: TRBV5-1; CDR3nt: TGCGCCAGCACCAATAGCGGGAGCTCCTACAATGAGCAGTTCTTC; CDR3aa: CASTNSGSSYNEQFF
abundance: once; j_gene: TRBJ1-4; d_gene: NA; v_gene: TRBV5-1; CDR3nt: TGCGCCAGCAGCTTACAGGGCTGGGAAAAACTGTTTTTT; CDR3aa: CASSLQGWEKLFF
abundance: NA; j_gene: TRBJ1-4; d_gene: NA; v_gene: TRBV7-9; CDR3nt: TGTGCCAGCAGCCCAGGGAGGTCGGTGACTAATGAAAAACTGTTTTTT; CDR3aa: CASSPGRSVTNEKLFF
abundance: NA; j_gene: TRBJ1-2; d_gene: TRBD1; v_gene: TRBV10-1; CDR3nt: TGCGCCAGCAAGCGCAGAAGGCCCCCCAAAAGGACAGGGGCGAACTATGGCTACACCTTC; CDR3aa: CASKRRRPPKRTGANYGYTF
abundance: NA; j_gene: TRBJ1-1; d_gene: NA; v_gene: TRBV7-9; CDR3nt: TGTGCCAGCAGCTCCCAGCAGGGCACTGAAGCTTTCTTT; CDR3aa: CASSSQQGTEAFF
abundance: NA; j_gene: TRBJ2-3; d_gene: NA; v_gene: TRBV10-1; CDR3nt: TGCGCCAGCAGTCCCGGGGGCACAGATACGCAGTATTTT; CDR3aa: CASSPGGTDTQYF
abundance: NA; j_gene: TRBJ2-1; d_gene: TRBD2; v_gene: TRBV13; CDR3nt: TGTGCCAGCCGGACTAGCGGGTCCTACAATGAGCAGTTCTTC; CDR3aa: CASRTSGSYNEQFF
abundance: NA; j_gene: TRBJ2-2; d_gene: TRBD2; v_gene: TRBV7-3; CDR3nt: TGTGCCAGCAGCTTACAACGAGCGGGAGGGCCCGGGGAGCTGTTTTTT; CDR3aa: CASSLQRAGGPGELFF
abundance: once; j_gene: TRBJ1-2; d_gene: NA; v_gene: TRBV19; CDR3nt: TGTGCCAGTAGTGAGGGCTACAGCTGGTATGGCTACACCTTC; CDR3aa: CASSEGYSWYGYTF
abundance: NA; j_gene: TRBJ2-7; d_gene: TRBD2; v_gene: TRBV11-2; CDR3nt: TGTGCCAGCAGCTTAGGAGGTAGCGGGGTGATCAACGAGCAGTACTTC; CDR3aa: CASSLGGSGVINEQYF
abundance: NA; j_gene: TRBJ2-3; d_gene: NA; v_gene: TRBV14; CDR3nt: TGTGCCAGCAGCCAAGATCTGGCTAGCGGCACAGATACGCAGTATTTT; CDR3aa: CASSQDLASGTDTQYF
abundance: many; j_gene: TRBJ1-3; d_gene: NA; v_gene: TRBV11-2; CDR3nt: TGTGCCAGCAGCTTAGGGACAGCTGGAAACACCATATATTTT; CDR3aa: CASSLGTAGNTIYF
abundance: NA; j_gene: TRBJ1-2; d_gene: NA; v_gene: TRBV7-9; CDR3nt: TGTGCCAGCAGCTTTGACGGGGTGTACTATGGCTACACCTTC; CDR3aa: CASSFDGVYYGYTF
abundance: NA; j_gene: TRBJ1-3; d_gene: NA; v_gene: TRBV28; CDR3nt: TGTGCCAGCAGGGAACAGGGTACGGGAAACACCATATATTTT; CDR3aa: CASREQGTGNTIYF
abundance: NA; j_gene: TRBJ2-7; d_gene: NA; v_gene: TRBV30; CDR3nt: TGTGCCTGGAGTAAGGAGGGAGCGTACGAGCAGTACTTC; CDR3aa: CAWSKEGAYEQYF
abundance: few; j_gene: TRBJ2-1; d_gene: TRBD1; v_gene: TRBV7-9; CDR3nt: TGTGCCAGCATCACGAGGGGGCTGGTTGAGCAGTTCTTC; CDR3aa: CASITRGLVEQFF
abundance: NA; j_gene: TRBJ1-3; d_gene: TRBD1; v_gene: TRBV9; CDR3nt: TGTGCCAGCAGCCCCGGGGACAGACAGAACGGAAACACCATATATTTT; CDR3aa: CASSPGDRQNGNTIYF
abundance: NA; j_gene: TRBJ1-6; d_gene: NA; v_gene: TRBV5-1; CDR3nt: TGCGCCAGCAGCTTGATAGGGAGCGAAAGTTCACCCCTCCACTTT; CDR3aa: CASSLIGSESSPLHF
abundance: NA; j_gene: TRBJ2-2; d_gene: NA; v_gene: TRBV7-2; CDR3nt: TGTGCCAGCAGCCCCAGACCCGTACAGCTGAACACCGGGGAGCTGTTTTTT; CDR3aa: CASSPRPVQLNTGELFF
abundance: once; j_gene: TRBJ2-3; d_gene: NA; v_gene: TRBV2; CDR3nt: TGTGCCAGCACTCCACAGCCCTTCACAGATACGCAGTATTTT; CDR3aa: CASTPQPFTDTQYF
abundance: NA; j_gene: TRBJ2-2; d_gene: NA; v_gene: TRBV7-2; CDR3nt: TGTGCCAGCAGCTTAGGATGGCGGACCGGGGAGCTGTTTTTT; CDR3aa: CASSLGWRTGELFF
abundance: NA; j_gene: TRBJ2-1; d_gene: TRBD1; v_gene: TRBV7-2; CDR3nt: TGTGCCAGCAGCTTACAGGGGGAAAGTGAGCAGTTCTTC; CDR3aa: CASSLQGESEQFF
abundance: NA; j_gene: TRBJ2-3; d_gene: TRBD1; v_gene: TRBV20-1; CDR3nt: TGCAGTGCTAGTTACTCCGGGACAGGGGTTCCAGATACGCAGTATTTT; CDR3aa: CSASYSGTGVPDTQYF
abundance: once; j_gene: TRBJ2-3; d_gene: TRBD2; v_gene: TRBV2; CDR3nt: TGTGCCAGCAGTGGGACTAGCGGGAGGGGAGATACGCAGTATTTT; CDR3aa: CASSGTSGRGDTQYF